Following are 14 T cell receptor beta chains from one sample sequenced in a study of CD8 T cells in ankylosing spondylitis. One entry per CDR3 protein results from TCRdb running MiXCR on the 5' RACE reads. Of some 200,000 distinct CDR3 sequences in the sample, 20% to 30% were seen once. Material for sequencing was blood, either unsorted or a sorted T cell fraction (not recorded which). The receptor source for this set is a male donor with ankylosing spondylitis or in good health (not recorded which).

This chain uses TRBV20-1 with TRBJ2-7; D gene uncertain. Per the germline V gene, CDR1 is DFQATT and CDR2 is SNEGSKA (reference sequence). The CDR3 has 13 residues. The ends were cut back, 8 bases at V and 0 bases at J, with 14 bases in the middle. The CDR3 region has the DNA TGCAGTTCCGGAGCGCGGAGCTCCTACGAGCAGTACTTC. Translating gives CSSGARSSYEQYF.

This clonotype showed up many times. The V gene is TRBV5-5, the J gene TRBJ2-7; 13 bases align to TRBD2. V trimming: 6 bases; J trimming: 6 bases; junction bases outside the gene matches: 12. The CDR3 sequence is 16 residues long. Germline-derived CDR1 and CDR2 are SGHKS and YYEKEE (reference sequence). The CDR3 region is CASTRTPGLAGSEQYF. CDR3 in DNA: TGTGCCAGCACCAGAACTCCGGGACTAGCGGGAAGCGAGCAGTACTTC.

The V call is TRBV6-2 or TRBV6-3, the J call TRBJ2-1; no clear D. This CDR3 is 11 amino acids long. The germline CDR1 and CDR2 sequences are MNHEY and SVGEGT. The germline V and J ends were trimmed by 10 bases and 5 bases, with 9 bases remaining between them. The CDR3 spells CATALNNEQFF. The CDR3, as DNA: TGTGCCACGGCCCTTAACAATGAGCAGTTCTTC.

The chain is built from TRBV4-2 and TRBJ2-3; D not resolved. Germline lookup yields CDR1 LGHNA and CDR2 YNFKEQ. The germline V and J ends were trimmed by 4 bases and 2 bases, with 7 bases remaining between them. CDR3 size: 13 residues. The CDR3 is CASSPETTDTQYF. CDR3 coding DNA: TGTGCCAGCAGCCCGGAGACCACAGATACGCAGTATTTT.

This chain links TRBV20-1 with TRBJ2-2; the D is unclear. Germline CDR1 reads DFQATT; CDR2 reads SNEGSKA (reference sequence). This CDR3 has 12 residues. Deletions cut 5 bases from V and 5 bases from J, with 9 bases between. The CDR3 coding sequence is TGCAGTGCTCCGTCCCTTACCGGGGAGCTGTTTTTT. Amino acids: CSAPSLTGELFF.

This clonotype was observed once. J is TRBJ1-6 and V is TRBV18; D ambiguous. CDR1 and CDR2 (germline): KGHSH, LQKENI. The ends were cut back, 6 bases at V and 8 bases at J, with 14 bases in the middle. The CDR3 is 14 amino acids. The CDR3 nucleotides read TGTGCCAGCTCTCCCGGAGGTTCAGATTCACCCCTCCACTTT. This codes for CASSPGGSDSPLHF. Using reference TRBV18 and TRBJ1-6 for the parts outside the CDR3, the full variable domain is NAGVMQNPRHLVRRRGQEARLRCSPMKGHSHVYWYRQLPEEGLKFMVYLQKENIIDESGMPKERFSAEFPKEGPSILRIQQVVRGDSAAYFCASSPGGSDSPLHFGNGTRLTVT.

This clonotype has ten or more counts. The chain employs TRBV20-1 and TRBJ2-3; D is perhaps TRBD1 (7 bases). Germline-derived CDR1 and CDR2 are DFQATT and SNEGSKA (reference sequence). V was cut by 1 base and J by 2 bases, with 22 bases left in between. This CDR3 has 18 residues. CDR3 loop: CSARVISGEGGHTDTQYF. CDR3 coding DNA: TGCAGTGCTAGAGTTATTAGCGGAGAAGGGGGCCACACAGATACGCAGTATTTT.

The chain links TRBV5-1 to TRBJ2-5, with 8 bases matching TRBD2. This CDR3 region has 18 residues. CDR1 is SGHRS, CDR2 YFSETQ, per germline. V dropped 0 bases and J dropped 2; count of bases not matched to a gene: 12. DNA for the CDR3: TGCGCCAGCAGCTTGGACTTCCGAGGACTAGCAGTTCAAGAGACCCAGTACTTC. Its protein product is CASSLDFRGLAVQETQYF.

This clonotype was found a few times. The V and J genes are TRBV3-1 and TRBJ2-7; D is ambiguous. The germline CDR1 and CDR2 sequences are LGHDT and YNNKEL (reference sequence). The CDR3 is 15 residues long. V lost 4 bases, J lost 1 base, and 14 bases lay in between. The CDR3 DNA reads TGTGCCAGCAGCCCCGACGGAACAGTGTCCTACGAGCAGTACTTC. Translating it yields CASSPDGTVSYEQYF.

This clonotype has ten or more counts. The chain carries TRBV7-2 and TRBJ2-7; tentative D call: TRBD2 (6 bases). CDR3 size: 14 residues. Trimming shortened V by 5 bases and J by 10 bases, and 21 bases separated the two germline ends. Per germline, CDR1 SGHTA and CDR2 FQGNSA. Here the CDR3 reads CASSPQTGTPPQYF. The CDR3, as DNA: TGTGCCAGCAGCCCCCAAACCGGGACTCCTCCTCAGTACTTC.

This clonotype was observed at least ten times. The V and J genes are TRBV7-3 and TRBJ1-2, with 11 bases aligning to TRBD1. V lost 5 bases to trimming and J lost 8 bases; unmatched junction nucleotides: 4. The CDR3 spans 13 residues. Looked up from germline, CDR1 is SGHTA and CDR2 is FQGTGA. The CDR3 is CASSLGQGGGYTF. The CDR3 region has the DNA TGTGCCAGCAGCCTGGGACAGGGGGGAGGCTACACCTTC.

In its sample, this clonotype was seen many times. The chain couples TRBV20-1 to TRBJ1-1; D remains unclear. CDR3 length: 13 amino acids. Trimming took off 3 bases at V and 10 bases at J, with 18 bases between the two ends. In germline, CDR1 is DFQATT, CDR2 SNEGSKA (reference sequence). The CDR3, as DNA: TGCAGTGCTAGTTCAACCGGGTCGTCTTTAGCTTTCTTT. Its translation is CSASSTGSSLAFF.

This rearrangement joins TRBV15 to TRBJ2-3; D is unresolved. Trimming pared 0 bases from V and 0 bases from J, leaving 10 bases between. The length of the CDR3 is 16 residues. Per germline, CDR1 LNHNV and CDR2 YYDKDF (reference sequence). The DNA for the CDR3 is TGTGCCACCAGCAGAGAGAAGACGTACAGCACAGATACGCAGTATTTT. It specifies CATSREKTYSTDTQYF.

This chain links TRBV25-1 with TRBJ2-1; a possible D gene is TRBD1 (5 bases). The CDR3 contains 15 residues. Trimming left V 2 bases short and J 4 bases short, with 12 bases between. The germline V gene has CDR1 MGHDK and CDR2 SYGVNS. This chain's CDR3 is CASSETKGAYNEQFF. The CDR3 DNA reads TGTGCCAGCAGTGAAACCAAAGGGGCGTACAATGAGCAGTTCTTC. Based on the CDR3 plus reference TRBV25-1 and TRBJ2-1, the full variable domain is EADIYQTPRYLVIGTGKKITLECSQTMGHDKMYWYQQDPGMELHLIHYSYGVNSTEKGDLSSESTVSRIRTEHFPLTLESARPSHTSQYLCASSETKGAYNEQFFGPGTRLTVL.